This T cell receptor (beta chain) was captured in a study of T-cell reconstitution after alpha-beta-depleted transplantation in children. The authors prepared the TCRbeta library with unique molecular identifiers. TCRdb re-called the PCR reads through MiXCR, storing one row per CDR3 protein. This sample has some 600,000 distinct CDR3 sequences, with 16% found just once. The germline V and J ends were trimmed by 3 bases and 6 bases, with 5 bases remaining between them. The CDR3 spans 12 residues. The chain combines TRBV12-3 or TRBV12-4 with TRBJ2-2; D is undetermined. The TCR comes from a human donor who donated a stem cell graft to a child with acute myeloid leukemia. The specimen was PBMCs from the stem cell graft donor, collected from the stem cell graft. The CDR3 region is CASSFLAGELFF. The CDR3 DNA reads TGTGCCAGCAGTTTTCTGGCCGGGGAGCTGTTTTTT.